A single T cell receptor beta chain is shown here with its context. Measured with immunoSEQ multiplex PCR; TCRdb has only the in-frame clones, and not every one. In the table there are 200,000 to 250,000 clones, around 94% of which are singletons. This record comes from a study of control samples from healthy donors and cancer patients. Unmatched junction bases numbered 5, after V lost 0 bases and J lost 7 bases. This CDR3 spans 16 amino acids. The germline V gene has CDR1 LGHNA and CDR2 YNFKEQ. The TCR sequence derives from a man aged 50 or older in good health. The chain recombines TRBV4-2 with TRBJ2-7; 14 nucleotides align to TRBD2. The specimen sequenced was blood. CDR3 loop: CASSQDEGTSGGEQYF. DNA for the CDR3: TGTGCCAGCAGCCAAGATGAGGGGACTAGCGGGGGTGAGCAGTACTTC.